One TCR beta chain is described in this entry. Its antigen is still unknown. Time point here: persistent/refractory GD, antithyroid drugs over 5 years with positive TRAb. The TCR library was prepared using RNA isolated from PBMCs. The data were obtained in a study of regulatory T cells in long-lasting Graves disease. The overall study: Those with persistent Graves' disease had received antithyroid drugs for over 5 years with positive TSH receptor antibodies. The study, taken as a whole, reports: Limited sample numbers may have lowered accuracy. The study found lower TCR diversity in persistent Graves' patients than in newly diagnosed ones. There were preferences for TRBV28, TRBJ1-2 and TRBJ2-5 in persistent disease.

Germline V gene data show CDR1 as MNHEY and CDR2 as SMNVEV (reference sequence). This CDR3 comprises 14 residues. The V end lost 3 bases, the J end lost 1 base, and 9 bases lay between the germline ends. CDR3 regions were amplified by Arm-PCR using iRepertoire HTBI primers to build TCR beta libraries. TCRdb reprocessed the multiplex PCR reads via MiXCR and lists one record per CDR3 protein. The table has 300,000 to 500,000 distinct CDR3 sequences, around 20% seen once. This sample comprised peripheral blood mononuclear cells (PBMCs), obtained when the disease was refractory, from a patient treated with antithyroid drugs. V usage is TRBV27 and J usage is TRBJ1-1; D is uncertain. The TCR originated in a female donor with Graves disease. DNA for the CDR3: TGTGCCAGCAGTTTTTTGCCGGGGAACACTGAAGCTTTCTTT. It yields the protein CASSFLPGNTEAFF.